These T cell receptor beta chains were read from a single sample in a study of T cells in Graves' hyperthyroidism and ophthalmopathy. TCRdb analysed the multiplex PCR reads with MiXCR anew, one entry per CDR3 protein. Of over 500,000 distinct CDR3 sequences in the sample, around 15% were seen once. Material for sequencing was blood. These receptors all stem from a woman aged 40 to 55 with Graves' hyperthyroidism. The CDR3 runs from the conserved cysteine through the conserved F or W. Fields, in order: J gene, V gene, clone size, D gene, CDR3 protein, CDR3 DNA. D genes are given only for firm matches. Not every row has a clone size; where given, it reads once, few, many or a size class.

j_gene: TRBJ2-2; v_gene: TRBV30; abundance: many; d_gene: TRBD1; CDR3aa: CAWSASWDRAIGELFF; CDR3nt: TGTGCCTGGAGCGCATCGTGGGACAGGGCGATCGGGGAGCTGTTTTTT
j_gene: TRBJ2-4; v_gene: TRBV5-6; abundance: .; d_gene: .; CDR3aa: CASSSDIENIQYF; CDR3nt: TGTGCCAGCAGCTCGGACATAGAAAACATTCAGTACTTC
j_gene: TRBJ2-1; v_gene: TRBV27; abundance: many; d_gene: TRBD2; CDR3aa: CASSPLRKREAYNEQFF; CDR3nt: TGTGCCAGCAGCCCCCTCCGTAAGCGGGAGGCCTACAATGAGCAGTTCTTC
j_gene: TRBJ2-1; v_gene: TRBV11-2; abundance: many; d_gene: .; CDR3aa: CASSLSSLNEQFF; CDR3nt: TGTGCCAGCAGCTTATCTAGTTTGAATGAGCAGTTCTTC
j_gene: TRBJ2-1; v_gene: TRBV14; abundance: few; d_gene: .; CDR3aa: CASSQGGGLAVYNEQFF; CDR3nt: TGTGCCAGCAGCCAAGGGGGGGGGCTAGCGGTATACAATGAGCAGTTCTTC
j_gene: TRBJ2-3; v_gene: TRBV30; abundance: many; d_gene: TRBD2; CDR3aa: CAWRLAGGWGTDTQYF; CDR3nt: TGTGCCTGGAGACTAGCGGGAGGATGGGGCACAGATACGCAGTATTTT
j_gene: TRBJ1-2; v_gene: TRBV7-2; abundance: few; d_gene: .; CDR3aa: CASSFQTLYGYTF; CDR3nt: TGTGCCAGCAGCTTCCAGACTCTCTATGGCTACACCTTC
j_gene: TRBJ2-1; v_gene: TRBV28; abundance: many; d_gene: TRBD2; CDR3aa: CASSTGLAGGRSGTVQFF; CDR3nt: TGTGCCAGCAGTACCGGACTAGCGGGAGGCCGGTCGGGAACGGTGCAGTTCTTC
j_gene: TRBJ2-5; v_gene: TRBV30; abundance: many; d_gene: TRBD1; CDR3aa: CAAGGTGDVPQYF; CDR3nt: TGTGCCGCAGGTGGGACAGGGGATGTTCCCCAGTACTTC
j_gene: TRBJ2-6; v_gene: TRBV20-1; abundance: .; d_gene: .; CDR3aa: CGARDASGANVLTF; CDR3nt: TGCGGTGCAAGGGACGCCTCTGGGGCCAACGTCCTGACTTTC
j_gene: TRBJ2-5; v_gene: TRBV20-1; abundance: .; d_gene: .; CDR3aa: CSARRVGGGAFQETQYF; CDR3nt: TGCAGTGCTAGACGTGTTGGTGGCGGGGCTTTCCAAGAGACCCAGTACTTC
j_gene: TRBJ2-7; v_gene: TRBV28; abundance: .; d_gene: TRBD1; CDR3aa: CASSLNRGRVIGYEQYF; CDR3nt: TGTGCCAGCAGTTTGAACAGGGGGCGCGTAATCGGCTACGAGCAGTACTTC
j_gene: TRBJ2-7; v_gene: TRBV28; abundance: many; d_gene: TRBD1; CDR3aa: CASSQGARGEQYF; CDR3nt: TGTGCCAGCAGCCAGGGGGCGCGCGGCGAGCAGTACTTC
j_gene: TRBJ1-1; v_gene: TRBV29-1; abundance: .; d_gene: TRBD1; CDR3aa: CSVVLFTGGTEAFF; CDR3nt: TGCAGCGTTGTTTTGTTTACAGGGGGCACTGAAGCTTTCTTT
j_gene: TRBJ2-5; v_gene: TRBV18; abundance: many; d_gene: TRBD1; CDR3aa: CASSRDSKETQYF; CDR3nt: TGTGCCAGCTCAAGGGACAGCAAAGAGACCCAGTACTTC
j_gene: TRBJ2-7; v_gene: TRBV7-2; abundance: few; d_gene: TRBD2; CDR3aa: CASSFPGGGNEQYF; CDR3nt: TGTGCCAGCAGCTTTCCCGGGGGGGGGAACGAGCAGTACTTC
j_gene: TRBJ2-7; v_gene: TRBV29-1; abundance: many; d_gene: .; CDR3aa: CSVVSDVTYEQYF; CDR3nt: TGCAGCGTTGTCTCGGACGTAACCTACGAGCAGTACTTC
j_gene: TRBJ2-1; v_gene: TRBV20-1; abundance: many; d_gene: TRBD1; CDR3aa: CSARRQGAYNEQFF; CDR3nt: TGCAGTGCTAGGAGGCAGGGGGCCTACAATGAGCAGTTCTTC
j_gene: TRBJ2-7; v_gene: TRBV27; abundance: .; d_gene: TRBD1; CDR3aa: CASSLGTGIRYEQYF; CDR3nt: TGTGCCAGCAGTTTAGGGACAGGGATCCGCTACGAGCAGTACTTC
j_gene: TRBJ2-2; v_gene: TRBV7-6; abundance: many; d_gene: TRBD2; CDR3aa: CASSPGLADINTGELFF; CDR3nt: TGTGCCAGCAGCCCCGGACTAGCGGATATTAACACCGGGGAGCTGTTTTTT
j_gene: TRBJ2-3; v_gene: TRBV27; abundance: many; d_gene: TRBD2; CDR3aa: CASSLEAGGPADTQYF; CDR3nt: TGTGCCAGCAGTTTAGAAGCGGGAGGGCCCGCAGATACGCAGTATTTT
j_gene: TRBJ2-7; v_gene: TRBV7-3; abundance: many; d_gene: TRBD1; CDR3aa: CASSLNGQGVNEQYF; CDR3nt: TGTGCCAGCAGCTTAAATGGACAGGGGGTGAACGAGCAGTACTTC
j_gene: TRBJ1-2; v_gene: TRBV27; abundance: .; d_gene: TRBD1; CDR3aa: CASSLWGGQGPNYGYTF; CDR3nt: TGTGCCAGCAGTTTATGGGGAGGACAGGGCCCTAACTATGGCTACACCTTC
j_gene: TRBJ1-2; v_gene: TRBV9; abundance: many; d_gene: .; CDR3aa: CASSVSGDYGYTF; CDR3nt: TGTGCCAGCAGCGTATCAGGGGACTATGGCTACACCTTC
j_gene: TRBJ1-3; v_gene: TRBV14; abundance: .; d_gene: .; CDR3aa: CASSQPPRPGPGNTIYF; CDR3nt: TGTGCCAGCAGCCAACCCCCTAGGCCGGGACCTGGAAACACCATATATTTT
j_gene: TRBJ2-1; v_gene: TRBV12-3/TRBV12-4; abundance: many; d_gene: TRBD1; CDR3aa: CASSLWDRGLNEQFF; CDR3nt: TGTGCCAGCAGTTTATGGGACAGGGGGCTTAATGAGCAGTTCTTC
j_gene: TRBJ2-3; v_gene: TRBV5-1; abundance: few; d_gene: .; CDR3aa: CASTSQGVMSGGNTDTQYF; CDR3nt: TGCGCCAGCACGTCACAGGGGGTTATGTCGGGAGGGAACACAGATACGCAGTATTTT
j_gene: TRBJ1-3; v_gene: TRBV6-1; abundance: few; d_gene: TRBD1; CDR3aa: CASIGVGQGSGNTIYF; CDR3nt: TGTGCCAGCATTGGGGTGGGACAGGGTTCTGGAAACACCATATATTTT
j_gene: TRBJ2-1; v_gene: TRBV6-1; abundance: many; d_gene: TRBD2; CDR3aa: CASSPPRTSGRRNEQFF; CDR3nt: TGTGCCAGCAGTCCCCCGCGGACTAGCGGGAGACGCAATGAGCAGTTCTTC
j_gene: TRBJ2-1; v_gene: TRBV10-3; abundance: many; d_gene: TRBD1; CDR3aa: CAIVPSLQGNEQFF; CDR3nt: TGTGCCATCGTCCCATCCCTACAGGGGAACGAGCAGTTCTTC
j_gene: TRBJ1-3; v_gene: TRBV5-8; abundance: few; d_gene: TRBD1; CDR3aa: CASSPDGDRVYSGNTIYF; CDR3nt: TGTGCCAGCAGCCCGGATGGGGACAGGGTTTACTCTGGAAACACCATATATTTT
j_gene: TRBJ1-3; v_gene: TRBV6-1; abundance: few; d_gene: TRBD1; CDR3aa: CASIATGAGNTIYF; CDR3nt: TGTGCCAGCATCGCCACAGGGGCGGGAAACACCATATATTTT
j_gene: TRBJ2-7; v_gene: TRBV6-2/TRBV6-3; abundance: few; d_gene: .; CDR3aa: CASGGRSSYEQYF; CDR3nt: TGTGCCAGCGGGGGTAGGAGCTCCTACGAGCAGTACTTC